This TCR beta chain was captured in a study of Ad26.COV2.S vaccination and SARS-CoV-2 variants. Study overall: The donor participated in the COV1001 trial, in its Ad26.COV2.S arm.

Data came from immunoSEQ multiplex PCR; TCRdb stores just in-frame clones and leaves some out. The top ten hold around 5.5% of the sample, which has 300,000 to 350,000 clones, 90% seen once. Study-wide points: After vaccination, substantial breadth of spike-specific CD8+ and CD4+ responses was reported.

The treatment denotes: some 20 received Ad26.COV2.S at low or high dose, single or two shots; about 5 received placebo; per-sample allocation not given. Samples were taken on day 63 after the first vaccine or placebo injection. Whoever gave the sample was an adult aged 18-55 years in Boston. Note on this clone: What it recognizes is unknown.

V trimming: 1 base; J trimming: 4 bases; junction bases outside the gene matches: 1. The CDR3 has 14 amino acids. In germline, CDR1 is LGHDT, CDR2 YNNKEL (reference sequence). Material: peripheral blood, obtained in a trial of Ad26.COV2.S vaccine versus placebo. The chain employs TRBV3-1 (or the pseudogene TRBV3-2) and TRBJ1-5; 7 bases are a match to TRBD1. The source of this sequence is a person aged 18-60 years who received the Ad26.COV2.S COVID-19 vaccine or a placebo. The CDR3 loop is CASSQAGGNQPQHF. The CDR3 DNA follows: TGTGCCAGCAGCCAAGCAGGGGGGAATCAGCCCCAGCATTTT.